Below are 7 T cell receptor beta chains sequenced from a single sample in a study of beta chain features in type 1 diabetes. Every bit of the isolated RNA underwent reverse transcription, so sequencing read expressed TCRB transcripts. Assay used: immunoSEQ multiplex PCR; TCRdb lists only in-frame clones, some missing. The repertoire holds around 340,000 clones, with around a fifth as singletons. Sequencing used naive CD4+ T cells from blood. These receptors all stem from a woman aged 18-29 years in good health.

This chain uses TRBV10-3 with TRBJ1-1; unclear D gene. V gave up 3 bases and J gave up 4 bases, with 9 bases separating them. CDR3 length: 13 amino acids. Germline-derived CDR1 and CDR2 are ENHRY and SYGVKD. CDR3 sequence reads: CAISDSVVTEAFF. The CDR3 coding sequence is TGTGCCATCAGTGATAGTGTGGTCACTGAAGCTTTCTTT.

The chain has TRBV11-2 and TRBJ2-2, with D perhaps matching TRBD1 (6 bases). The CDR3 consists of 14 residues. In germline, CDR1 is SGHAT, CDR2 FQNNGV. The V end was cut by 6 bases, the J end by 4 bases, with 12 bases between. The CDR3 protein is CASRLAGVTGELFF. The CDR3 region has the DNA TGTGCCAGCAGATTGGCAGGGGTCACCGGGGAGCTGTTTTTT.

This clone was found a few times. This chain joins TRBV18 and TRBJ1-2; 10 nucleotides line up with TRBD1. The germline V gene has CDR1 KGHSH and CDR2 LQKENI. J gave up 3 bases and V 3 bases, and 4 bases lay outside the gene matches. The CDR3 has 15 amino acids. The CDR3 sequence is CASSPQTGGDYGYTF. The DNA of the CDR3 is TGTGCCAGCTCACCCCAGACAGGGGGCGACTATGGCTACACCTTC. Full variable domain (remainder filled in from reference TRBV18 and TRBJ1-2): NAGVMQNPRHLVRRRGQEARLRCSPMKGHSHVYWYRQLPEEGLKFMVYLQKENIIDESGMPKERFSAEFPKEGPSILRIQQVVRGDSAAYFCASSPQTGGDYGYTFGSGTRLTVV.

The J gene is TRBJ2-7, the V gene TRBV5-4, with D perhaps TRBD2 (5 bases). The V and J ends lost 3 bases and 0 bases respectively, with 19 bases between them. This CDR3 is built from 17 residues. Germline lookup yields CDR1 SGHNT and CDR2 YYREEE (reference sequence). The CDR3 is CASSSPRAGASSYEQYF. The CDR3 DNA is TGTGCCAGCAGCTCCCCGAGGGCGGGCGCCAGCTCCTACGAGCAGTACTTC.

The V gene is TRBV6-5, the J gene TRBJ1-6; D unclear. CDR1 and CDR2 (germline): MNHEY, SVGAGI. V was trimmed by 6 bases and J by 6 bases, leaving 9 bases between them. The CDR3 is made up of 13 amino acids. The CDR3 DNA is TGTGCCAGCAGCGAGGTGATTAATTCACCCCTCCACTTT. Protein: CASSEVINSPLHF.

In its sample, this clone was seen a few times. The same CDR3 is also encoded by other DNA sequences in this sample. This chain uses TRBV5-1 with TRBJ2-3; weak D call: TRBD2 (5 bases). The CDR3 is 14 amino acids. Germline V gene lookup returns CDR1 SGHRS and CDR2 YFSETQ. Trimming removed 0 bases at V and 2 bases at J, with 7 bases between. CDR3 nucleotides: TGCGCCAGCAGCTTGGGACTACTCACAGATACGCAGTATTTT. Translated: CASSLGLLTDTQYF.

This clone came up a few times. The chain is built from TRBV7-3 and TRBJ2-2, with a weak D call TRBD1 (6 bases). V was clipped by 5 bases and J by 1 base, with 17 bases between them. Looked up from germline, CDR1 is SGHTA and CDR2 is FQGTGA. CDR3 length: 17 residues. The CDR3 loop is CASSPKPGQQNTGELFF. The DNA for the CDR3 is TGTGCCAGCAGCCCCAAACCGGGACAACAGAACACCGGGGAGCTGTTTTTT.